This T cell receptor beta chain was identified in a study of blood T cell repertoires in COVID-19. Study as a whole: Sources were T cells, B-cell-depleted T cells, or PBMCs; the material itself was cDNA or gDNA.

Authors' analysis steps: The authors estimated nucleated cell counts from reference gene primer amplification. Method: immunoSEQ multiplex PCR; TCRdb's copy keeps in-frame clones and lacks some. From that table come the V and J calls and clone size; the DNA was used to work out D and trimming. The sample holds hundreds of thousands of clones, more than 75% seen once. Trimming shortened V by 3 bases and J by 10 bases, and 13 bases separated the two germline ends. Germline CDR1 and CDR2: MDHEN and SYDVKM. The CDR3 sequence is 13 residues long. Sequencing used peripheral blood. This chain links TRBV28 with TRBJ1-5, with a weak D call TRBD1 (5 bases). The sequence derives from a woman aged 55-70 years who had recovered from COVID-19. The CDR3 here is CASSFWGEGPQHF. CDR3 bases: TGTGCCAGCAGTTTTTGGGGGGAAGGTCCCCAGCATTTT.